The 10 T cell receptor beta chains below were found in one sample sequenced in a study of T cell repertoires in cytomegalovirus infection. TCRdb called the reads again in MiXCR, with one record for every CDR3 protein. The sample shows 340,000 or so distinct CDR3 sequences, roughly 25% of them seen only once. Which antigens these TCRs recognize remains unknown. Sequenced here: cultured PBMCs, sampled from culture after CMV antigen stimulation. The receptors originated from a human donor in good health (CMV status not recorded). Some clones in this sample may be carry-over from other donors' samples.

This clonotype was seen only a few times. The CDR3 spells CAITRDISYNEQFF. The DNA of the CDR3 is TGTGCCATCACCCGGGACATCTCCTACAATGAGCAGTTCTTC. The rearrangement links TRBV10-3 to TRBJ2-1; D is perhaps TRBD1 (6 bases). This CDR3 spans 14 amino acids. Trimming took off 7 bases at V and 0 bases at J, with 10 bases between the two ends. CDR1 ENHRY and CDR2 SYGVKD come from the germline V gene.

V is TRBV20-1 and J is TRBJ2-3; 13 positions match TRBD2. The germline CDR1 and CDR2 sequences are DFQATT and SNEGSKA (reference sequence). This CDR3 is built from 15 residues. Losses at the gene ends were 6 bases for V and 2 bases for J; bases not matched to a gene: 5. CDR3 nucleotides: TGCAGTGCAGGACTAGCGGGAGCCAACACAGATACGCAGTATTTT. Amino acid sequence: CSAGLAGANTDTQYF.

In this sample, this clonotype turned up many times. The rearrangement joins TRBV7-2 to TRBJ2-3; no firm D call. Germline lookup yields CDR1 SGHTA and CDR2 FQGNSA. Deletions cut 2 bases from V and 1 base from J, with 16 bases between. The CDR3 consists of 17 residues. CDR3: CASSLTRASHRTDTQYF. In DNA, the CDR3 is TGTGCCAGCAGCTTAACACGAGCTTCCCACCGCACAGATACGCAGTATTTT.

The sample holds many counts of this clonotype. In DNA, the CDR3 is TGTGCCAGCAGCTTCCAGGGACTAGCGAACACCGGGGAGCTGTTTTTT. Translated, it gives CASSFQGLANTGELFF. This chain connects TRBV11-2 to TRBJ2-2; 8 bases line up with TRBD2. Germline V gene lookup returns CDR1 SGHAT and CDR2 FQNNGV. The CDR3 has 16 residues. V dropped 3 bases and J dropped 0; count of bases not matched to a gene: 3. Together with reference TRBV11-2 and TRBJ2-2, the CDR3 gives the full variable domain: EAGVAQSPRYKIIEKRQSVAFWCNPISGHATLYWYQQILGQGPKLLIQFQNNGVVDDSQLPKDRFSAERLKGVDSTLKIQPAKLEDSAVYLCASSFQGLANTGELFFGEGSRLTVL.

A few counts support this clonotype. The chain links TRBV4-3 to TRBJ1-1; 7 bases are a match to TRBD1. Trimming at V came to 0 bases and at J to 2 bases, leaving 6 bases not matched to a gene. Germline V gives CDR1 LGHNA, CDR2 YSLEER. This CDR3 is 16 amino acids long. CDR3 coding DNA: TGCGCCAGCAGCCAAGAGGCAGGGGGGATTAACACTGAAGCTTTCTTT. Protein: CASSQEAGGINTEAFF.

The chain has TRBV5-1 and TRBJ2-3, with a tentative D call TRBD1 (6 bases). CDR3 size: 11 residues. Germline V gene sequence: CDR1 SGHRS, CDR2 YFSETQ. Trimming stripped 6 bases from V and 6 bases from J, with 8 bases between. The CDR3 DNA is TGCGCCAGCAAGGGGGAGGATACGCAGTATTTT. As protein: CASKGEDTQYF.

This clonotype was recorded at least ten times. The V and J genes are TRBV7-2 and TRBJ2-7; D possibly corresponds to TRBD2 (5 bases). Trimming removed 0 bases from V and 4 bases from J, with 13 bases in between. CDR3 length: 15 residues. Germline CDR1 is SGHTA and CDR2 is FQGNSA. The CDR3 DNA reads TGTGCCAGCAGCTTAGCGGGAGCCGGCGTTTACGAGCAGTACGTC. Protein sequence: CASSLAGAGVYEQYV.

J is TRBJ2-5 and V is TRBV24-1, with 10 bases identical to TRBD2. The V and J ends lost 5 bases and 6 bases, in that order; junction bases with no gene match: 8. Germline V gives CDR1 KGHDR, CDR2 SFDVKD. The CDR3 is 15 amino acids. In DNA form, the CDR3 reads TGTGCCACCAGTGCAACTAGCGGGAAGAGGAAGACCCAGTACTTC. It is translated as CATSATSGKRKTQYF.

This clonotype showed up just a few times. The CDR3 loop is CASSQPTGNQPQHF. The CDR3, as DNA: TGCGCCAGCAGCCAACCGACAGGGAATCAGCCCCAGCATTTT. The genes are TRBV4-1 and TRBJ1-5, with 7 bases fitting TRBD1. With V trimmed by 2 bases and J by 4 bases, 2 bases remained unmatched. CDR3 length equals 14 residues. The germline gives CDR1 MGHRA, CDR2 YSYEKL.

The chain employs TRBV4-3 and TRBJ2-3; 8 nucleotides agree with TRBD1. Germline V gives CDR1 LGHNA, CDR2 YSLEER. Trimming removed 6 bases from V and 4 bases from J; junction bases left unmatched: 6. The CDR3 consists of 14 residues. The CDR3 reads CASRLGQGSDTQYF. The CDR3 DNA reads as TGCGCCAGCAGGCTCGGACAGGGATCAGATACGCAGTATTTT.